These 20 T cell receptor beta chains originate from one sample sequenced in a study of T cells in localized non-small cell lung cancer. Clones were read by immunoSEQ multiplex PCR, and TCRdb kept only the in-frame ones, dropping some. The table records tens of thousands of clones, 80% of them present only once. Sequencing used peripheral blood, obtained before any cancer treatment. These TCRs come from a female donor over 55 with stage I lung adenocarcinoma.

The chain is built from TRBV6-6 and TRBJ2-7; D gene uncertain. Germline V CDR1 and CDR2: MNHNY, SVGAGI (reference sequence). This CDR3 comprises 13 residues. V was pared by 7 bases and J by 1 base, with 11 bases between. The CDR3: CASTRTASYEQYF. The CDR3 nucleotides are TGTGCCAGCACCCGGACGGCTTCCTACGAGCAGTACTTC.

V gene TRBV19 combines with J gene TRBJ1-4, with D unclear. This CDR3 comprises 15 residues. Trimming shortened V by 4 bases and J by 8 bases, and 17 bases separated the two germline ends. CDR1 LNHDA and CDR2 SQIVND come from the germline V gene (reference sequence). DNA for the CDR3: TGTGCCAGTAGTACCCCTCGGGTGGCTTACGAAAAACTGTTTTTT. It specifies CASSTPRVAYEKLFF. The full variable domain, its missing parts supplied by reference TRBV19 and TRBJ1-4, is DGGITQSPKYLFRKEGQNVTLSCEQNLNHDAMYWYRQDPGQGLRLIYYSQIVNDFQKGDIAEGYSVSREKKESFPLTVTSAQKNPTAFYLCASSTPRVAYEKLFFGSGTQLSVL.

The chain employs TRBV7-2 and TRBJ1-1; tentatively, D is TRBD1 (6 bases). The V gene lost 4 bases and the J gene lost 2 bases, with 11 bases spanning the gap. Germline CDR1 reads SGHTA; CDR2 reads FQGNSA. CDR3 length: 14 amino acids. CDR3 sequence reads: CASSSDRSNTEAFF. The CDR3 DNA reads TGTGCCAGCAGCTCGGACAGAAGTAACACTGAAGCTTTCTTT.

This rearrangement joins TRBV7-9 to TRBJ1-1; D not certain. Germline CDR1 is SEHNR and CDR2 is FQNEAQ (reference sequence). The CDR3 contains 14 residues. Between the trimmed V and J ends, which lost 2 bases and 1 base, there was a span of 8 bases. CDR3 nucleotides: TGTGCCAGCAGCTTAAAGGCGGAGAACACTGAAGCTTTCTTT. It translates to CASSLKAENTEAFF.

This chain uses TRBV11-2 with TRBJ2-3, with 9 bases lining up with TRBD2. Germline-derived CDR1 and CDR2 are SGHAT and FQNNGV. CDR3 length: 18 residues. Trimming cost V 5 bases and J 1 base; bases outside gene matches: 13. This CDR3 reads CASSLGISGRWGTDTQYF. The CDR3 region has the DNA TGTGCCAGCAGCCTAGGGATTAGCGGGAGATGGGGCACAGATACGCAGTATTTT.

The chain joins TRBV27 to TRBJ2-5; D uncertain. Germline assignment: CDR1 MNHEY and CDR2 SMNVEV (reference sequence). The CDR3 runs 14 residues. Trimming stripped 6 bases from V and 2 bases from J, with 13 bases between. The CDR3 coding sequence is TGTGCCAGCAGCCTACGGCACCAACAAGAGACCCAGTACTTC. Protein sequence: CASSLRHQQETQYF.

This chain joins TRBV5-4 and TRBJ2-7; D possibly uses TRBD1 or TRBD2 (5 bases each). The V gene lost 4 bases and the J gene lost 2 bases, with 10 bases spanning the gap. The CDR3 covers 13 residues. Germline CDR1 and CDR2: SGHNT and YYREEE (reference sequence). DNA for the CDR3: TGTGCCAGCAGCCCCCCGGGACCCTACGAGCAGTACTTC. Translated: CASSPPGPYEQYF.

The chain links TRBV6-5 to TRBJ2-7, with D unresolved. The germline gives CDR1 MNHEY, CDR2 SVGAGI. The V end lost 6 bases, the J end lost 0 bases, and 6 bases lay between the germline ends. This CDR3 contains 12 residues. CDR3 in amino acids: CASSRNSYEQYF. The CDR3 DNA reads TGTGCCAGCAGCCGGAACTCCTACGAGCAGTACTTC.

The chain joins TRBV4-3 to TRBJ2-2; D may correspond to TRBD1 or TRBD2 (5 bases each). Germline V gene sequence: CDR1 LGHNA, CDR2 YSLEER. The V end was cut by 0 bases, the J end by 3 bases, with 8 bases between. The CDR3 is 15 residues long. In nucleotides, the CDR3 is TGCGCCAGCAGCCAAGATCTGGGGGACACCGGGGAGCTGTTTTTT. Protein product: CASSQDLGDTGELFF.

V gene TRBV4-2 combines with J gene TRBJ1-2; a possible D gene is TRBD1 (5 bases). The CDR3 extends over 16 amino acids. The germline gives CDR1 LGHNA, CDR2 YNFKEQ. The V end was cut by 0 bases, the J end by 0 bases, with 11 bases between. The DNA for the CDR3 is TGTGCCAGCAGCCAAGATTCGGGGCTAGCTAACTATGGCTACACCTTC. It codes for CASSQDSGLANYGYTF.

This chain links TRBV5-6 with TRBJ1-2; unclear D gene. V shed 0 bases and J shed 7 bases, with 13 bases lying between them. Germline V gene data show CDR1 as SGHDT and CDR2 as YYEEEE. This CDR3 contains 14 residues. The CDR3 region has the DNA TGTGCCAGCAGCTTGGTACCAGAACTATCTGGCTACACCTTC. It codes for CASSLVPELSGYTF.

The rearrangement uses TRBV11-2 and TRBJ2-1; D gene ambiguous. Per the germline V gene, CDR1 is SGHAT and CDR2 is FQNNGV. This CDR3 has 12 amino acids. The ends were cut back, 5 bases at V and 9 bases at J, with 11 bases in the middle. CDR3 residues: CASSPLGGEQFF. CDR3 DNA sequence: TGTGCCAGCAGCCCCTTAGGCGGTGAGCAGTTCTTC.

The chain recombines TRBV6-5 with TRBJ2-7, with 7 bases identical to TRBD2. Germline V lookup: CDR1 MNHEY, CDR2 SVGAGI. After removal of 6 bases from V and 3 bases from J, the junction contained 5 bases not matched to a gene. This CDR3 contains 13 residues. DNA for the CDR3: TGTGCCAGCAGGGCTAGCGGTAGCTACGAGCAGTACTTC. Translated, it gives CASRASGSYEQYF.

V is TRBV5-1 and J is TRBJ1-2; D is unclear. Germline V gene data show CDR1 as SGHRS and CDR2 as YFSETQ. The CDR3 runs 13 residues. Trimming shortened V by 2 bases and J by 10 bases, and 15 bases separated the two germline ends. CDR3 protein: CASSFWPLGLYTF. DNA of the CDR3: TGCGCCAGCAGCTTTTGGCCCCTCGGACTCTACACCTTC.

The chain recombines TRBV5-1 with TRBJ1-2; 9 bases align to TRBD1. This CDR3 spans 14 amino acids. V was pared by 0 bases and J by 8 bases, with 5 bases of the junction left unmatched. Germline V gene sequence: CDR1 SGHRS, CDR2 YFSETQ. CDR3 DNA: TGCGCCAGCAGCTTGGAACAGGGGGCGGGAGGCTACACCTTC. Translating it yields CASSLEQGAGGYTF.

This sequence joins TRBV5-1 and TRBJ2-1; 7 bases align to TRBD1. V lost 4 bases and J lost 4; bases outside the gene matches: 5. This CDR3 region has 14 residues. Germline V lookup: CDR1 SGHRS, CDR2 YFSETQ. In nucleotides, the CDR3 is TGCGCCAGCAGCAATACAGGGGAATACAATGAGCAGTTCTTC. Its protein product is CASSNTGEYNEQFF.

The gene calls are TRBV19 and TRBJ2-1, with unresolved D. CDR3 length: 13 residues. The germline gives CDR1 LNHDA, CDR2 SQIVND (reference sequence). Deletions cut 11 bases from V and 6 bases from J, with 17 bases between. The CDR3 sequence: CASRSLALNEQFF. The CDR3, as DNA: TGTGCCTCCAGGAGCTTGGCACTCAATGAGCAGTTCTTC.

V is TRBV19 and J is TRBJ2-3, with D unclear. The CDR3 is made up of 13 amino acids. V was shortened by 1 base and J by 5 bases, with 7 bases between the two germline ends. Looked up from germline, CDR1 is LNHDA and CDR2 is SQIVND (reference sequence). CDR3 residues: CASSIASRDTQYF. The CDR3, as DNA: TGTGCCAGTAGTATAGCCTCGAGAGATACGCAGTATTTT.

V is TRBV10-3 and J is TRBJ2-1; TRBD2 matches at 11 bases. This CDR3 has 15 amino acids. With 6 bases clipped from V and 3 bases from J, the junction kept 4 bases outside the gene matches. From germline, CDR1 is ENHRY and CDR2 SYGVKD. The CDR3 sequence is CAISPTSGIYNEQFF. In DNA, the CDR3 is TGTGCCATCAGCCCGACTAGCGGGATCTACAATGAGCAGTTCTTC.

This clone was seen a handful of times. J is TRBJ2-5 and V is TRBV7-9; 8 bases map to TRBD1. Trimming removed 2 bases from V and 5 bases from J; junction bases left unmatched: 10. In germline, CDR1 is SEHNR, CDR2 FQNEAQ (reference sequence). This CDR3 is 16 amino acids long. The CDR3 sequence: CASSLNPWTGRETQYF. In nucleotides, the CDR3 is TGTGCCAGCAGCTTAAACCCTTGGACAGGGAGGGAGACCCAGTACTTC.